The 6 T cell receptor beta chains given below trace back to one sample, sequenced in a study of T cell responses to AZD1222 COVID-19 vaccine. The assay was immunoSEQ multiplex PCR, and TCRdb's table has in-frame clones only and misses some. Here the sample spans around 130,000 clones, around 90% being singletons. This specimen was peripheral blood, taken 28 days after the second AZD1222 dose. Receptor source: an adult who received the AZD1222 COVID-19 vaccine.

The J gene is TRBJ2-2, the V gene TRBV28; TRBD2 matches at 11 bases. The V gene end was trimmed by 6 bases and the J gene end by 6 bases; junction bases not matched to a gene: 12. Germline V gene lookup returns CDR1 MDHEN and CDR2 SYDVKM. This CDR3 is built from 17 residues. The CDR3 here is CASSTRETSGKSGELFF. In DNA form, the CDR3 reads TGTGCCAGCAGCACGAGGGAGACTAGCGGGAAATCCGGGGAGCTGTTTTTT.

V usage is TRBV27 and J usage is TRBJ1-6; the match to TRBD1 covers 7 bases. Germline assignment: CDR1 MNHEY and CDR2 SMNVEV (reference sequence). This CDR3 comprises 17 residues. Trimming cost V 5 bases and J 2 bases; bases outside gene matches: 9. DNA for the CDR3: TGTGCCAGCAGTGGGTGGGACAGTGGGACCTATAATTCACCCCTCCACTTT. Translation: CASSGWDSGTYNSPLHF.

The CDR3 coding sequence is TGTGCCAGCAGTGGGGCGGGAGGGACTAGCGGGTACGAGCAGTACTTC. It translates to CASSGAGGTSGYEQYF. The chain employs TRBV6-1 and TRBJ2-7; 12 bases match TRBD2. Germline V lookup: CDR1 MNHNS, CDR2 SASEGT. The CDR3 extends over 16 amino acids. After removal of 4 bases from V and 4 bases from J, the junction contained 8 bases not matched to a gene.

This chain uses TRBV6-5 with TRBJ1-2; TRBD1 aligns across 8 bases. Germline V gene lookup returns CDR1 MNHEY and CDR2 SVGAGI. J lost 0 bases, V lost 7 bases, and 7 bases had no gene match. The CDR3 runs to 15 residues. CDR3 amino acids: CASNSQDRANYGYTF. In DNA form, the CDR3 reads TGTGCCAGCAATTCCCAGGACAGGGCTAACTATGGCTACACCTTC.

This clone was observed a single time. The chain is built from TRBV28 and TRBJ2-7, with 12 bases that match TRBD2. The CDR3 loop spans 16 amino acids. J lost 1 base, V lost 5 bases, and 6 bases had no gene match. CDR1 is MDHEN and CDR2 is SYDVKM in the germline V gene. The CDR3 bases are TGTGCCAGCAGTCCGCCAGGGACTAGCGGGTCCTACGAGCAGTACTTC. It codes for CASSPPGTSGSYEQYF.

This clone was seen just once. This sequence joins TRBV10-2 and TRBJ2-1, with TRBD2 matching over 8 bases. Unmatched junction bases numbered 6, after V lost 8 bases and J lost 3 bases. Per germline, CDR1 WSHSY and CDR2 SAAADI. This CDR3 comprises 14 residues. In nucleotides, the CDR3 is TGCGCCAGCGCGTCGAGCGGGGGCTACAATGAGCAGTTCTTC. Translated: CASASSGGYNEQFF.